Listed here is a single T cell receptor (beta chain). Per germline, CDR1 MNHNS and CDR2 SASEGT. V shed 3 bases and J shed 1 base, with 9 bases lying between them. The CDR3 loop spans 14 amino acids. This record comes from a study of blood T cell dynamics during melanoma immunotherapy. Noted time point: week 3, after first cycle of checkpoint inhibitor. Each bulk PBMC sample had about 330 ng DNA loaded. Data came from immunoSEQ multiplex PCR; TCRdb stores just in-frame clones and leaves some out. Here the sample spans fewer than 15,000 clones, 80% to 95% being singletons. The receptor comes from a human donor with melanoma. The rearrangement joins TRBV6-1 to TRBJ1-1; D unclear. The source was blood, collected from a patient treated with checkpoint blockade. For the CDR3, the DNA is TGTGCCAGCAGTGAGAACCGGGCGAACACTGAAGCTTTCTTT. It translates to CASSENRANTEAFF.